This T cell receptor beta chain was sequenced for a study of T cell responses to AZD1222 COVID-19 vaccine. Profiled with immunoSEQ multiplex PCR; TCRdb holds only in-frame clones, not every one. The sample has 150,000 to 200,000 clones; 80% to 95% are singletons. As for this clone: Its antigen is still unknown.

The study, taken as a whole, reports: Recipients of AZD1222 seropositive at baseline numbered only 5 or 6.

Trimming removed 4 bases from V and 0 bases from J, with 15 bases in between. This CDR3 is 16 amino acids long. Looked up from germline, CDR1 is LNHDA and CDR2 is SQIVND (reference sequence). The rearrangement links TRBV19 to TRBJ1-1; D perhaps matches TRBD1 (6 bases). The starting material was peripheral blood, obtained on day 0 of AZD1222 vaccination. This sequence originates from an adult in good health. CDR3 coding DNA: TGTGCCAGTAGTAAGGGGTCCACAGGGATGAACACTGAAGCTTTCTTT. This sequence encodes CASSKGSTGMNTEAFF.